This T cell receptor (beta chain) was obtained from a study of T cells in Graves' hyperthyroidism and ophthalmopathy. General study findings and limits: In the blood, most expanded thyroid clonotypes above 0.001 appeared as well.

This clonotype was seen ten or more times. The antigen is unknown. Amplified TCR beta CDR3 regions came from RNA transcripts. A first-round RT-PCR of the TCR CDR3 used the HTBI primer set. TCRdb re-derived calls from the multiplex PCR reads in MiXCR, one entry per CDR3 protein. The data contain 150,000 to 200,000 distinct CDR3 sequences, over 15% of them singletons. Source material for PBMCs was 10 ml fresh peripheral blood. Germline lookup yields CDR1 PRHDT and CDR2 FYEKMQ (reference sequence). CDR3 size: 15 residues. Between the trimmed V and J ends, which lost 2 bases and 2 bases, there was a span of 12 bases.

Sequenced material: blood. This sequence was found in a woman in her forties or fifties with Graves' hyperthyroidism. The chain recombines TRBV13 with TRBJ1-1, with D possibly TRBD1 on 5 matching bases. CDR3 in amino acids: CASSLRAGHNTEAFF. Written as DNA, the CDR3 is TGTGCCAGCAGCTTAAGAGCGGGGCATAACACTGAAGCTTTCTTT.